This entry lists 29 T cell receptor beta chains sequenced from one sample in a study of T cell responses to AZD1222 COVID-19 vaccine (dated by TCRdb to 2020 to 2022). This specimen's time point label, interpreted: baseline before first vaccination. Preparation of the library involved the immunoSEQ multiplex PCR assay. The source is immuneACCESS, and TCRdb retained only in-frame sequences with V and J called. Part of the clones is not carried over; for the studies checked, unresolved V genes explain less than half of this, and the remainder is unexplained. The sample data list about 140,000 clones, and around nine tenths of these were observed just once. The ten largest account for around 3.5% of the sample. Sample: peripheral blood, taken on day 0 of AZD1222 vaccination. Receptor source: an adult in good health.

The genes are TRBV19 and TRBJ1-3, with TRBD1 matching 8 bases. The CDR3 covers 16 residues. V was pared by 6 bases and J by 0 bases, with 7 bases of the junction left unmatched. Germline lookup yields CDR1 LNHDA and CDR2 SQIVND (reference sequence). The DNA for the CDR3 is TGTGCCAGTAGGCAGGGGACAGGTAGCTCTGGAAACACCATATATTTT. Protein sequence: CASRQGTGSSGNTIYF.

The chain is built from TRBV5-5 and TRBJ2-7, with 8 bases that match TRBD1. The CDR3 is 15 residues long. The germline V gene has CDR1 SGHKS and CDR2 YYEKEE (reference sequence). V was clipped by 2 bases and J by 5 bases; unmatched bases: 9. CDR3 bases: TGTGCCAGCAGCTTCCTAAGACAGGGGAACCACGAGCAGTACTTC. It specifies CASSFLRQGNHEQYF.

The chain has TRBV9 and TRBJ2-2; maybe TRBD1 (6 bases). Deletions cut 0 bases from V and 8 bases from J, with 11 bases between. This CDR3 spans 14 amino acids. Germline V lookup: CDR1 SGDLS, CDR2 YYNGEE. The CDR3 loop is CASSVEGERGELFF. The CDR3 DNA reads as TGTGCCAGCAGCGTAGAGGGGGAAAGGGGGGAGCTGTTTTTT.

The chain combines TRBV24-1 with TRBJ2-1; D possibly corresponds to TRBD1 (5 bases). The CDR3 is 15 amino acids. CDR1 and CDR2 (germline): KGHDR, SFDVKD. The ends were cut back, 4 bases at V and 2 bases at J, with 11 bases in the middle. In nucleotides, the CDR3 is TGTGCCACCAGTGACCACAGGATTCCCTACAATGAGCAGTTCTTC. As protein: CATSDHRIPYNEQFF.

The chain links TRBV6-1 to TRBJ1-2; D is unresolved. This CDR3 is built from 14 residues. CDR1 is MNHNS and CDR2 is SASEGT in the germline V gene. V lost 2 bases and J 3 bases, leaving 10 bases between the germline ends. CDR3 region: CASSEINGDYGYTF. As DNA, the CDR3 is TGTGCCAGCAGTGAAATCAACGGAGACTATGGCTACACCTTC.

This sequence joins TRBV12-5 and TRBJ1-2, with a weak D call TRBD1 (5 bases). V was clipped by 6 bases and J by 4 bases, with 18 bases between them. The CDR3 totals 15 residues. Germline CDR1 is LGHNT and CDR2 is FRNRAP. The CDR3: CASGPGTDPPYGYTF. The CDR3 DNA is TGTGCTAGTGGACCCGGGACCGATCCTCCCTATGGCTACACCTTC. Using reference TRBV12-5 and TRBJ1-2 for the parts outside the CDR3, the full variable domain is DARVTQTPRHKVTEMGQEVTMRCQPILGHNTVFWYRQTMMQGLELLAYFRNRAPLDDSGMPKDRFSAEMPDATLATLKIQPSEPRDSAVYFCASGPGTDPPYGYTFGSGTRLTVV.

The chain joins TRBV6-5 to TRBJ2-7; TRBD2 might be the D (6 bases). The CDR3 covers 12 residues. V was pared by 6 bases and J by 6 bases, with 12 bases between. Germline CDR1 and CDR2: MNHEY and SVGAGI. The CDR3 sequence is CASSDVGGEQYF. CDR3 DNA: TGTGCCAGCAGCGACGTGGGGGGCGAGCAGTACTTC.

The V gene is TRBV19, the J gene TRBJ2-1; 9 bases are shared with TRBD2. CDR1 is LNHDA, CDR2 SQIVND, per germline (reference sequence). The CDR3 has 16 residues. Trimming at V came to 2 bases and at J to 4 bases, leaving 6 bases not matched to a gene. CDR3 sequence reads: CASSIRAGGGYNEQFF. For the CDR3, the DNA is TGTGCCAGTAGTATAAGGGCGGGAGGGGGTTACAATGAGCAGTTCTTC.

A few counts support this clone. V is TRBV6-2 or TRBV6-3 and J is TRBJ2-2; 8 bases agree with TRBD1. Germline CDR1 reads MNHEY; CDR2 reads SVGEGT. V trimming: 6 bases; J trimming: 6 bases; junction bases outside the gene matches: 6. This CDR3 spans 14 amino acids. CDR3 DNA sequence: TGTGCCAGCAGCACCGGACAGGGCGCCGGGGAGCTGTTTTTT. Protein product: CASSTGQGAGELFF.

The rearrangement links TRBV6-5 to TRBJ2-2, with D perhaps TRBD1 (6 bases). The V gene's germline CDR1 is MNHEY and CDR2 SVGAGI. CDR3 length equals 15 residues. The ends were cut back, 6 bases at V and 7 bases at J, with 18 bases in the middle. CDR3 loop: CASSRITGKYGELFF. The CDR3 nucleotides read TGTGCCAGCAGCCGAATCACAGGGAAGTACGGGGAGCTGTTTTTT.

The chain couples TRBV7-8 to TRBJ2-4, with no clear D. CDR1 and CDR2 (germline): SGHVS, FQNEAQ. Trimming took 5 bases from V and 8 from J, leaving 10 bases between them. This CDR3 comprises 12 residues. The CDR3: CASSPRSHIQYF. DNA for the CDR3: TGTGCCAGCAGCCCCCGTTCACACATTCAGTACTTC.

The chain joins TRBV18 to TRBJ2-1; D gene unclear. CDR1 and CDR2 from the germline V gene are KGHSH and LQKENI. V was trimmed by 8 bases and J by 0 bases, leaving 14 bases between them. The CDR3 has 15 amino acids. The DNA of the CDR3 is TGTGCCAGCCGCATAACAGCGAGCTCCTACAATGAGCAGTTCTTC. Translation: CASRITASSYNEQFF. The full variable domain, rest sourced from reference TRBV18 and TRBJ2-1, is NAGVMQNPRHLVRRRGQEARLRCSPMKGHSHVYWYRQLPEEGLKFMVYLQKENIIDESGMPKERFSAEFPKEGPSILRIQQVVRGDSAAYFCASRITASSYNEQFFGPGTRLTVL.

This rearrangement joins TRBV5-4 to TRBJ2-6; TRBD2 matches at 10 bases. The CDR3 is 17 amino acids. The J segment lost 0 bases and the V segment lost 4 bases, leaving 4 bases of the junction unmatched. Germline CDR1 and CDR2: SGHNT and YYREEE (reference sequence). As DNA, the CDR3 is TGTGCCAGCAGCGTTACTAGCGGGACCTCTGGGGCCAACGTCCTGACTTTC. This codes for CASSVTSGTSGANVLTF.

The CDR3 loop reads CATSRDPTGDGGYTF. DNA for the CDR3: TGTGCCACCAGCAGAGACCCTACAGGGGACGGTGGCTACACCTTC. This chain connects TRBV15 to TRBJ1-2; 7 bases line up with TRBD1. CDR3 length: 15 amino acids. Losses at the gene ends were 0 bases for V and 7 bases for J; bases not matched to a gene: 8. Germline assignment: CDR1 LNHNV and CDR2 YYDKDF (reference sequence).

The chain couples TRBV19 to TRBJ1-1; D gene uncertain. Germline V gene sequence: CDR1 LNHDA, CDR2 SQIVND (reference sequence). CDR3 length: 13 residues. The V and J ends lost 4 bases and 0 bases respectively, with 6 bases between them. CDR3 sequence reads: CASSNTVNTEAFF. The CDR3 nucleotides are TGTGCCAGTAGTAACACAGTGAACACTGAAGCTTTCTTT.

V and J are TRBV25-1 and TRBJ1-1, with D perhaps matching TRBD1 (5 bases). The V end lost 6 bases, the J end lost 7 bases, and 15 bases lay between the germline ends. Germline V gives CDR1 MGHDK, CDR2 SYGVNS. This CDR3 is built from 13 residues. The CDR3 region is CASSLWGGDEAFF. CDR3 nucleotides: TGTGCCAGCAGCCTTTGGGGGGGTGATGAAGCTTTCTTT.

V usage is TRBV3-1 (or the pseudogene TRBV3-2) and J usage is TRBJ2-7; 7 bases agree with TRBD2. This CDR3 is 13 amino acids long. Germline loops: CDR1 LGHDT, CDR2 YNNKEL (reference sequence). J lost 6 bases, V lost 1 base, and 3 bases had no gene match. The CDR3 DNA is TGTGCCAGCAGCCAAGGGGGGGAGGGCGAGCAGTACTTC. Translated, it gives CASSQGGEGEQYF.

In its sample, this clone was seen once. V and J are TRBV7-9 and TRBJ2-1, with 10 nucleotides matching TRBD2. With V trimmed by 3 bases and J by 7 bases, 6 bases remained unmatched. This CDR3 comprises 15 residues. Germline V CDR1 and CDR2: SEHNR, FQNEAQ (reference sequence). Written as DNA, the CDR3 is TGTGCCAGCAGCTTCGTGTCTAGCGGGAGTAATGAGCAGTTCTTC. Encoded protein: CASSFVSSGSNEQFF.

The rearrangement joins TRBV6-5 to TRBJ2-1; 8 bases match TRBD2. V lost 7 bases, J lost 6 bases, and 11 bases stayed unmatched. The CDR3 extends over 15 amino acids. CDR1 and CDR2 (germline): MNHEY, SVGAGI. CDR3 in DNA: TGTGCCAGCACCCGTCGGACTAGCAGGCGCAATGAGCAGTTCTTC. Translating gives CASTRRTSRRNEQFF.

The gene calls are TRBV4-1 and TRBJ1-2; 7 bases fit TRBD1. The CDR3 extends over 16 amino acids. V trimming: 1 base; J trimming: 7 bases; junction bases outside the gene matches: 12. Germline V gene lookup returns CDR1 MGHRA and CDR2 YSYEKL. The CDR3 DNA sequence: TGCGCCAGCAGCCAAGGACAGGGAGGGAAGCAAGGTGGCTACACCTTC. It specifies CASSQGQGGKQGGYTF.

This clone was detected once. This rearrangement joins TRBV5-1 to TRBJ2-1, with TRBD2 identical over 13 bases. V gave up 6 bases and J gave up 7 bases; unmatched junction bases: 7. This CDR3 comprises 15 residues. In germline, CDR1 is SGHRS, CDR2 YFSETQ. The CDR3 loop reads CASKTRTSGGNEQFF. The CDR3 DNA reads as TGCGCCAGCAAGACTAGGACTAGCGGGGGAAATGAGCAGTTCTTC.

The CDR3 DNA is TGTGCCAGCAGTTTTAGCGGGTTGAATGAAGCTTTCTTT. Translated: CASSFSGLNEAFF. The J gene is TRBJ1-1, the V gene TRBV6-2 or TRBV6-3, with D hard to call. Germline V gives CDR1 MNHEY, CDR2 SVGEGT. This CDR3 comprises 13 residues. Trimming shortened V by 4 bases and J by 7 bases, and 13 bases separated the two germline ends.

The chain has TRBV7-2 and TRBJ2-3; 8 bases match TRBD2. Germline trimming cut 5 bases from V and 6 bases from J; bases unmatched to any gene: 7. The CDR3 spans 14 residues. CDR1 and CDR2 (germline): SGHTA, FQGNSA. The CDR3 is CASSLGLGVDTQYF. The CDR3 DNA follows: TGTGCCAGCAGCCTGGGACTAGGGGTTGATACGCAGTATTTT.

The V and J genes are TRBV6-5 and TRBJ1-2; TRBD1 matches 7 bases. The CDR3 runs to 13 residues. The trim removed 7 bases at V and 3 bases at J, leaving 5 bases unmatched. The germline V gene encodes CDR1 MNHEY and CDR2 SVGAGI. The DNA of the CDR3 is TGTGCCAGCACGACAGGGACGGACTATGGCTACACCTTC. Protein sequence: CASTTGTDYGYTF.

This clone came up once. Germline and junction disagree at one end, which may indicate a read error. The J gene is TRBJ2-5, the V gene TRBV6-2 or TRBV6-3, with TRBD2 matching over 12 bases. The length of the CDR3 is 16 residues. Per germline, CDR1 MNHEY and CDR2 SVGEGT. The CDR3 sequence: CASSHSSGRARETQYF. For the CDR3, the DNA is TGTGCCAGCAGTCACTCTAGCGGGAGGGCAAGAGAGACCCAGTACTTC.

This clone was seen once. This chain connects TRBV4-3 to TRBJ1-2; 7 nucleotides line up with TRBD1. The ends lost 0 bases at V and 8 bases at J; junction bases unmatched: 9. CDR3 length: 15 residues. Germline CDR1 is LGHNA and CDR2 is YSLEER. This chain's CDR3 is CASSQDRTGLWGYTF. CDR3 nucleotides: TGCGCCAGCAGCCAAGATCGGACAGGTCTCTGGGGCTACACCTTC.

This rearrangement joins TRBV2 to TRBJ2-3; D gene unclear. The germline V and J ends were trimmed by 7 bases and 0 bases, with 11 bases remaining between them. CDR1 and CDR2 from the germline V gene are SNHLY and FYNNEI. The CDR3 loop spans 14 amino acids. The CDR3, as DNA: TGTGCCAGCACGACTCCTCCTAGCACAGATACGCAGTATTTT. Translated: CASTTPPSTDTQYF. The full variable domain, in which reference TRBV2 and TRBJ2-3 provide the parts outside the CDR3, is EPEVTQTPSHQVTQMGQEVILRCVPISNHLYFYWYRQILGQKVEFLVSFYNNEISEKSEIFDDQFSVERPDGSNFTLKIRSTKLEDSAMYFCASTTPPSTDTQYFGPGTRLTVL.

CDR3 protein: CASSQNTGELFF. The CDR3 DNA reads as TGTGCCAGCAGTCAGAACACCGGGGAGCTGTTTTTT. The chain is built from TRBV28 and TRBJ2-2; D gene ambiguous. There are 12 residues in the CDR3. Germline V gene sequence: CDR1 MDHEN, CDR2 SYDVKM. Trimming took 5 bases from V and 1 from J, leaving 2 bases between them.

The chain employs TRBV7-2 and TRBJ2-1; D gene ambiguous. V dropped 0 bases and J dropped 6 bases, with 6 bases sitting between them. Germline V gene data show CDR1 as SGHTA and CDR2 as FQGNSA. The CDR3 loop spans 13 amino acids. The CDR3 loop reads CASSLAQVNEQFF. The CDR3 region has the DNA TGTGCCAGCAGCTTAGCGCAGGTCAATGAGCAGTTCTTC.